This T cell receptor beta chain was recovered during a study of T cell responses to AZD1222 COVID-19 vaccine. As for the study in general: Whether given at about 4 or about 12 weeks, second doses were pooled.

Trimming removed 1 base at V and 1 base at J, with 11 bases between. Germline-derived CDR1 and CDR2 are SGHNT and YYREEE (reference sequence). This CDR3 contains 15 residues. Notes on the study in general: Seropositivity was recorded at baseline in only 6 or 7 AZD1222 recipients.

TCRdb keeps only in-frame clones here, not all; method: immunoSEQ multiplex PCR. The table includes more than 60,000 clones, 75% to 90% detected once. Concerning this clone itself: Its target is unknown.

The material sequenced was peripheral blood, taken on day 0 of AZD1222 vaccination. The sequence was obtained from an adult in good health. V usage is TRBV5-4 and J usage is TRBJ1-2, with D possibly matching TRBD1 (6 bases). CDR3 in amino acids: CASSLFGQINYGYTF. As DNA, the CDR3 is TGTGCCAGCAGCTTGTTCGGACAGATTAACTATGGCTACACCTTC.